This entry lists 12 T cell receptor beta chains sequenced from one sample in a study of blood T cell repertoires in COVID-19. Assay: immunoSEQ multiplex PCR; the TCRdb copy retains only in-frame clones and omits some. Of some 130,000 clones listed, about nine tenths are singletons. The sequenced sample consisted of peripheral blood. These receptors were taken from a woman in her 70s with COVID-19, enrolled during active disease.

The chain's CDR3 is CASSSPAGNNSPLHF. Here the CDR3 DNA reads TGTGCCAGCAGTTCCCCCGCAGGGAACAATTCACCCCTCCACTTT. The rearrangement joins TRBV28 to TRBJ1-6; tentative D call: TRBD1 (5 bases). The CDR3 is made up of 15 amino acids. CDR1 MDHEN and CDR2 SYDVKM come from the germline V gene. Trimming pared 4 bases from V and 7 bases from J, leaving 14 bases between.

V gene TRBV5-1 combines with J gene TRBJ2-2; 7 bases match TRBD2. This CDR3 region has 15 residues. V gave up 4 bases and J gave up 3 bases; unmatched junction bases: 6. CDR1 and CDR2 (germline): SGHRS, YFSETQ. For the CDR3, the DNA is TGCGCCAGCAGCCCGGGACTACCCGACACCGGGGAGCTGTTTTTT. This codes for CASSPGLPDTGELFF. The full variable domain, its missing parts supplied by reference TRBV5-1 and TRBJ2-2, is KAGVTQTPRYLIKTRGQQVTLSCSPISGHRSVSWYQQTPGQGLQFLFEYFSETQRNKGNFPGRFSGRQFSNSRSEMNVSTLELGDSALYLCASSPGLPDTGELFFGEGSRLTVL.

The genes are TRBV30 and TRBJ2-3; 7 nucleotides agree with TRBD2. The germline CDR1 and CDR2 sequences are GTSNPN and SVGIG (reference sequence). This CDR3 is 14 amino acids long. The V and J ends lost 2 bases and 6 bases, in that order; junction bases with no gene match: 8. The CDR3 loop reads CAWSLGGGSDTQYF. The CDR3 DNA follows: TGTGCCTGGAGTCTTGGCGGGGGAAGTGATACGCAGTATTTT.

The chain uses TRBV20-1 and TRBJ2-1; 11 nucleotides agree with TRBD2. V lost 3 bases to trimming and J lost 4 bases; unmatched junction nucleotides: 8. The CDR3 covers 16 residues. Germline CDR1 is DFQATT and CDR2 is SNEGSKA (reference sequence). The CDR3 spells CSASFLAGGDYNEQFF. The CDR3 DNA follows: TGCAGTGCTAGTTTCCTAGCGGGGGGAGATTACAATGAGCAGTTCTTC.

The J gene is TRBJ2-2, the V gene TRBV9, with 13 bases fitting TRBD2. The CDR3 covers 18 residues. V shed 3 bases, J shed 2 bases, and the junction held 7 bases outside the gene matches. The V gene's germline CDR1 is SGDLS and CDR2 YYNGEE. The CDR3 here is CASSARLAGGHNTGELFF. CDR3 coding DNA: TGTGCCAGCAGCGCCCGACTAGCGGGGGGACACAACACCGGGGAGCTGTTTTTT.

The chain joins TRBV5-6 to TRBJ1-5, with D possibly matching TRBD1 (5 bases). Trimming took off 0 bases at V and 4 bases at J, with 11 bases between the two ends. This CDR3 is 15 amino acids long. Germline V CDR1 and CDR2: SGHDT, YYEEEE. The CDR3: CASSLGRGANQPQHF. CDR3 coding DNA: TGTGCCAGCAGCTTGGGTCGTGGGGCAAATCAGCCCCAGCATTTT.

This clone was counted once. This chain links TRBV18 with TRBJ1-2; 7 nucleotides align to TRBD1. Germline trimming cut 5 bases from V and 0 bases from J; bases unmatched to any gene: 12. Germline CDR1 and CDR2: KGHSH and LQKENI. The CDR3 has 17 residues. The CDR3 DNA reads TGTGCCAGCTCAACATACCGGGACAGAGGATCTAACTATGGCTACACCTTC. Its translation is CASSTYRDRGSNYGYTF.

This sequence joins TRBV18 and TRBJ2-7; the match to TRBD1 covers 8 bases. The V and J ends lost 4 bases and 5 bases, in that order; junction bases with no gene match: 7. Germline CDR1 KGHSH, CDR2 LQKENI. The length of the CDR3 is 14 residues. This CDR3 reads CASSRRQGPDEQYF. CDR3 bases: TGTGCCAGCTCACGGCGACAGGGGCCCGACGAGCAGTACTTC.

The rearrangement joins TRBV3-1 (or the pseudogene TRBV3-2) to TRBJ1-4; D not certain. CDR1 is LGHDT and CDR2 is YNNKEL in the germline V gene (reference sequence). The V end lost 4 bases, the J end lost 4 bases, and 13 bases lay between the germline ends. The CDR3 spans 15 residues. CDR3 DNA: TGTGCCAGCAGCCCCAGCCAGGCAAATAATGAAAAACTGTTTTTT. It translates to CASSPSQANNEKLFF.

The chain recombines TRBV7-9 with TRBJ1-2; TRBD1 matches 9 bases. Germline V gene data show CDR1 as SEHNR and CDR2 as FQNEAQ (reference sequence). Trimming took 5 bases from V and 5 from J; bases not matched to a gene: 9. This CDR3 spans 15 amino acids. In DNA form, the CDR3 reads TGTGCCAGCAGCCGTCAGGGACAGGGCATATATGGCTACACCTTC. This codes for CASSRQGQGIYGYTF.

J is TRBJ2-3 and V is TRBV7-2; 9 bases agree with TRBD1. V shed 5 bases and J 5 bases; nucleotides not matched to a gene: 2. Germline CDR1 is SGHTA and CDR2 is FQGNSA. The CDR3 runs 13 residues. The DNA of the CDR3 is TGTGCCAGCAGCCGGGACAGGGAAGATACGCAGTATTTT. Amino acid sequence: CASSRDREDTQYF.

Here the CDR3 DNA reads TGTGCCAGCAGCTCCGGGACAGGGCGTGTCGGGGAGCTGTTTTTT. Amino acid sequence: CASSSGTGRVGELFF. The rearrangement joins TRBV7-9 to TRBJ2-2; 9 bases map to TRBD1. In germline, CDR1 is SEHNR, CDR2 FQNEAQ (reference sequence). This CDR3 has 15 residues. V dropped 4 bases and J dropped 7; count of bases not matched to a gene: 7.